The entry below gives a single TCR beta chain sequence along with its context. The antigen is not known. Analysis merged second doses at about 4 or about 12 weeks. These data originate in a study of T cell responses to AZD1222 COVID-19 vaccine. Clones were read by immunoSEQ multiplex PCR, and TCRdb kept only the in-frame ones, dropping some. The sample shows approximately 80,000 clones, around 85% of them seen only once. Germline lookup yields CDR1 GTSNPN and CDR2 SVGIG (reference sequence). The V and J ends lost 2 bases and 0 bases, in that order; junction bases with no gene match: 6. CDR3 length equals 15 residues. Regarding the study as a whole: Among spike-specific TCRs, nearly half reportedly target unmutated variant regions. The study found Spike-specific TCR breadth and depth rose after two AZD1222 doses. Among the donors, most were white British and more were female, and clonal diversity was possibly underestimated.

The rearrangement uses TRBV30 and TRBJ1-1, with 7 bases fitting TRBD1. The specimen was peripheral blood, collected 28 days after the second AZD1222 dose. This TCR came from an adult who received the AZD1222 COVID-19 vaccine. The CDR3 is CAWSRGTALNTEAFF. CDR3 nucleotides: TGTGCCTGGAGTCGCGGGACAGCCTTGAACACTGAAGCTTTCTTT.